Below, one T cell receptor beta chain is given with its context. Its cognate antigen is unknown. Through 5' RACE with UMI labels, the TRB cDNA libraries were prepared. TCRdb processed the 5' RACE reads again and assigns one entry to each CDR3 protein, with no DNA. Listed are some 150,000 distinct CDR3 sequences; 0.4% to 0.5% falls within the top ten. Subsets of CD8+ T cells were each sorted in triplicate at around 320,000 cells apiece. These data are taken from a study of CXCR3-negative and CXCR3-positive naive CD8 T cells. The study, taken as a whole, reports: Diversity was high in both naive subsets and much lower in memory cells. Hydrophobicity of TRB CDR3s was greater in CXCR3-positive naive cells than in CXCR3-negative naive cells.

The TCR comes from a human donor in good health. Some clones in this sample may be carry-over from other donors' samples. The specimen was naive CXCR3+ CD8+ T cells from blood. Subset denoted: CD45RO-CCR7+CD27+CD95- naive CD8+ T cells expressing CXCR3 (TNR3+).

CDR3 amino acids: CASSGQENTEAFF. The chain couples TRBV27 to TRBJ1-1; TCRdb returns TRBD1, unconfirmable since there is no DNA. The CDR3 length is 13 residues. CDR1 and CDR2 from the germline V gene are MNHEY and SMNVEV (reference sequence).